This record concerns one T cell receptor beta chain sequence. With V trimmed by 0 bases and J by 14 bases, 10 bases remained unmatched. Looked up from germline, CDR1 is SGHDN and CDR2 is FVKESK. There are 14 residues in the CDR3. The source of the sample is a study of blood T cell repertoires in COVID-19. TCRdb's table, derived via immunoSEQ multiplex PCR, lists solely in-frame clones and lacks some. The table has about 180,000 clones, 80% to 85% seen once. This chain uses TRBV14 with TRBJ2-4, with TRBD2 matching over 7 bases. This clonotype was obtained from a man younger than 30 with active or convalescent COVID-19. The specimen was peripheral blood. CDR3 loop: CASSQDLTAGMKYF. The CDR3 nucleotides are TGTGCCAGCAGCCAAGATTTGACAGCGGGGATGAAGTACTTC.